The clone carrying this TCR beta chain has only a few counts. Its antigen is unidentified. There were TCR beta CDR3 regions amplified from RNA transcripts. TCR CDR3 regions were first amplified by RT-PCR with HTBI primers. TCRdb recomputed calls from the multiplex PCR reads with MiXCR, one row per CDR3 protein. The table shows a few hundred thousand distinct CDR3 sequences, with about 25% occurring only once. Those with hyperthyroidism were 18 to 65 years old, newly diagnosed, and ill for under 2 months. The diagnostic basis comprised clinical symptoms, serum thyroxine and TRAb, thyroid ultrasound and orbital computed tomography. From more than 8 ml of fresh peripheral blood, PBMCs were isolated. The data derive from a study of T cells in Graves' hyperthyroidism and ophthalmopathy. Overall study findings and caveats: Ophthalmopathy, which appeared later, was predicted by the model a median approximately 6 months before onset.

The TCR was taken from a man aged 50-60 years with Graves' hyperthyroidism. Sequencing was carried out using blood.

The CDR3 coding sequence is TGTGCCAGCAGCCCACAGCGGCGTGGACCCGAAATATACAATGAGCAGTTCTTC. The encoded protein is CASSPQRRGPEIYNEQFF. The chain has TRBV11-2 and TRBJ2-1; the D gene is possibly TRBD2 (5 bases). CDR3 length equals 18 residues. The V and J ends lost 5 bases and 4 bases respectively, with 24 bases between them. CDR1 and CDR2 from the germline V gene are SGHAT and FQNNGV.